Here is one T cell receptor beta chain with its context. The antigen is undetermined. The sample is drawn from a study of cytomegalovirus exposure and HLA in healthy donors. Donors came from a validation cohort of 90 to 150 subjects, distinct from the first 666-subject cohort. V shed 5 bases and J 5 bases; nucleotides not matched to a gene: 6. The germline CDR1 and CDR2 sequences are SGHRS and YFSETQ. CDR3 size: 14 residues. Study results and limitations: Among TCR sequences, most were rare, though some public TCRs appeared in many donors. Some TCR beta chains (more than 150 of them) were listed as cytomegalovirus-associated.

Measured with immunoSEQ multiplex PCR; TCRdb has only the in-frame clones, and not every one. The table lists about 130,000 clones, approximately 91% of them singletons. The specimen sequenced was PBMCs. The TCR comes from a woman between 18 and 30 years old in good health and CMV-seronegative. The chain joins TRBV5-1 to TRBJ1-4; 7 bases map to TRBD1. The CDR3: CASSYRGRNEKLFF. In nucleotides, the CDR3 is TGCGCCAGCAGTTACAGGGGACGAAATGAAAAACTGTTTTTT.